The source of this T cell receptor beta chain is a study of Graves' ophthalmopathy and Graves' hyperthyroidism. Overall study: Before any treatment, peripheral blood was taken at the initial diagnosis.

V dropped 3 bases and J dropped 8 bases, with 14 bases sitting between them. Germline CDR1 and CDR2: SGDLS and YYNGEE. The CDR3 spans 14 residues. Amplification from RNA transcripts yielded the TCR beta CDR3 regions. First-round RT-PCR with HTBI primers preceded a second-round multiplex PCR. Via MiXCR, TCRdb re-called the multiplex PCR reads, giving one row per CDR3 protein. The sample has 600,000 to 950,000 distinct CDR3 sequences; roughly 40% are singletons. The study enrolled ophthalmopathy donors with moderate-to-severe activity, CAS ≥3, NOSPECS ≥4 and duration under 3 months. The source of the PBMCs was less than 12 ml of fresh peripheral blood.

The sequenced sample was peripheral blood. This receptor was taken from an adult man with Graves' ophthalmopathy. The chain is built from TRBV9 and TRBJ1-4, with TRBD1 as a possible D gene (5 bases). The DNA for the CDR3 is TGTGCCAGCAGCGAGGGACTAGTGGACGAAAAACTGTTTTTT. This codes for CASSEGLVDEKLFF.